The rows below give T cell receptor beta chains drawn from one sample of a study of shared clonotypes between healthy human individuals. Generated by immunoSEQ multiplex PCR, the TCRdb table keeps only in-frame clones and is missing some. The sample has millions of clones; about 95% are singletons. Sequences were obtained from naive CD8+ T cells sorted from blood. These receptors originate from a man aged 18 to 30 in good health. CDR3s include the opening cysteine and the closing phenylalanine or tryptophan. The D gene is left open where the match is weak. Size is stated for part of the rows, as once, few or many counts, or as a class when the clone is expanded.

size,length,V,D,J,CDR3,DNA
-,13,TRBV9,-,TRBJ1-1,CASSVQGYTEAFF,TGTGCCAGCAGCGTACAGGGTTACACTGAAGCTTTCTTT
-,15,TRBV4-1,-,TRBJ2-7,CASSQELLETYEQYF,TGCGCCAGCAGCCAAGAACTTCTCGAGACCTACGAGCAGTACTTC
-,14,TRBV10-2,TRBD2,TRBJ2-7,CASSMGLTTYEQYF,TGCGCCAGCAGTATGGGACTAACAACCTACGAGCAGTACTTC
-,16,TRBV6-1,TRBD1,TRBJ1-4,CASSEVRDRGNEKLFF,TGTGCCAGCAGTGAAGTACGCGACAGGGGTAATGAAAAACTGTTTTTT
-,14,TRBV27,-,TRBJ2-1,CASSLSSGLNEQFF,TGTGCCAGCAGTTTATCCTCGGGGCTCAATGAGCAGTTCTTC
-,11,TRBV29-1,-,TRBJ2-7,CSVEVDYEQYF,TGCAGCGTTGAAGTGGACTACGAGCAGTACTTC
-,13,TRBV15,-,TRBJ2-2,CATSRDRFGELFF,TGTGCCACCAGCAGAGATAGGTTCGGGGAGCTGTTTTTT
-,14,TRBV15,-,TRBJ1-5,CATSPGPYNQPQHF,TGTGCCACCAGTCCCGGGCCCTACAATCAGCCCCAGCATTTT
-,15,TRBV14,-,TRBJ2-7,CASSQKTPGIYEQYF,TGTGCCAGCAGCCAGAAGACCCCGGGTATCTACGAGCAGTACTTC
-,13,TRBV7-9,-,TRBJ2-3,CASSSITTDTQYF,TGTGCCAGCAGCTCGATTACCACAGATACGCAGTATTTT
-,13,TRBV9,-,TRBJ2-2,CASSSKNTGELFF,TGTGCCAGCAGCAGCAAGAACACCGGGGAGCTGTTTTTT
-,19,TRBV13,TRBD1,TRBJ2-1,CASSASAVATGTGYNEQFF,TGTGCCAGCAGCGCTAGTGCGGTAGCTACCGGGACAGGCTACAATGAGCAGTTCTTC
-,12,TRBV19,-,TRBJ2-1,CASSMTGYEQFF,TGTGCCAGTAGTATGACGGGTTATGAGCAGTTCTTC
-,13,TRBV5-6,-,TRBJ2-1,CASSSEWGNEQFF,TGTGCCAGCAGCTCGGAATGGGGAAATGAGCAGTTCTTC
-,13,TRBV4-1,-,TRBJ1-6,CASSHTDNSPLHF,TGCGCCAGCAGCCACACGGATAATTCACCCCTCCACTTT
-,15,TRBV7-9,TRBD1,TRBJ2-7,CASSLGQGFFYEQYF,TGTGCCAGCAGCTTAGGACAGGGGTTTTTCTACGAGCAGTACTTC
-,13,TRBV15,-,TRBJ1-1,CATKQGMNTEAFF,TGTGCCACCAAACAGGGAATGAACACTGAAGCTTTCTTT
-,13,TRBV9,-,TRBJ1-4,CASSVGTAEKLFF,TGTGCCAGCAGCGTAGGAACGGCTGAAAAACTGTTTTTT
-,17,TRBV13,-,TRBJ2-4,CASSLALVDGAKNIQYF,TGTGCCAGCAGCTTGGCCCTGGTAGACGGAGCCAAAAACATTCAGTACTTC
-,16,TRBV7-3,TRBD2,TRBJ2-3,CASSPTAGGPTDTQYF,TGTGCCAGCAGCCCCACAGCGGGGGGACCCACAGATACGCAGTATTTT
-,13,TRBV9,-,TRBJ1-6,CASSPSEDSPLHF,TGTGCCAGCAGCCCATCTGAAGATTCACCCCTCCACTTT
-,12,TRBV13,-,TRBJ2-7,CASSIGGDEQYF,TGTGCCAGCAGCATCGGAGGCGACGAGCAGTACTTC
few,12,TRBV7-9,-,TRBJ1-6,CASSGDFSPLHF,TGTGCCAGCTCAGGGGACTTCTCACCCCTCCACTTT
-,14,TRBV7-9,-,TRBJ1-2,CASSSGQPFYGYTF,TGTGCCAGCAGCTCTGGACAGCCGTTCTATGGCTACACCTTC
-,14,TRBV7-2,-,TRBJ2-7,CASSSFPAAYEQYF,TGTGCCAGCAGCTCCTTCCCGGCGGCCTACGAGCAGTACTTC
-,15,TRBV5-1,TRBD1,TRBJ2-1,CASSLGQDPYNEQFF,TGCGCCAGCAGCTTAGGACAGGACCCCTACAATGAGCAGTTCTTC
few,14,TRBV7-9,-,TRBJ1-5,CASSPFQNNQPQHF,TGTGCCAGCAGCCCGTTTCAGAACAATCAGCCCCAGCATTTT
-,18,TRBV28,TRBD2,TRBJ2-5,CASSSILGTSGGAETQYF,TGTGCCAGCAGTTCAATATTAGGGACTAGCGGGGGGGCGGAGACCCAGTACTTC
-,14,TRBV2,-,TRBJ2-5,CASSDGGYRETQYF,TGTGCCAGCAGTGATGGGGGGTATCGGGAGACCCAGTACTTC
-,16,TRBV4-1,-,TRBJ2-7,CASSQDLAGRSYEQYF,TGCGCCAGCAGCCAAGATTTAGCAGGGAGGTCCTACGAGCAGTACTTC
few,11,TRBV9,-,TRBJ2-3,CASSDTDTQYF,TGTGCCAGCAGCGACACAGATACGCAGTATTTT
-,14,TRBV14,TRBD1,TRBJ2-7,CASSQQGASYEQYF,TGTGCCAGCAGCCAACAGGGGGCATCCTACGAGCAGTACTTC
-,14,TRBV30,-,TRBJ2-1,CAWRGGISYNEQFF,TGTGCCTGGAGAGGCGGAATTTCCTACAATGAGCAGTTCTTC
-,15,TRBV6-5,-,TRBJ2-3,CASRPEQGGTDTQYF,TGTGCCAGCAGGCCGGAACAGGGTGGGACAGATACGCAGTATTTT
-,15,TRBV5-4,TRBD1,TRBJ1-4,CASSLTGTGSEKLFF,TGTGCCAGCAGCTTAACCGGGACAGGGAGCGAAAAACTGTTTTTT
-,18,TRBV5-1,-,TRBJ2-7,CASSLGGGTRTATYEQYF,TGCGCCAGCAGCCTGGGGGGTGGTACTCGGACAGCCACCTACGAGCAGTACTTC
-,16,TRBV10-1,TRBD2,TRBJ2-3,CASSEGTSGHTDTQYF,TGCGCCAGCAGTGAGGGGACTAGCGGACACACAGATACGCAGTATTTT
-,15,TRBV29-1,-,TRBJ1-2,CSVDLTGTSNYGYTF,TGCAGCGTTGATCTTACGGGCACCTCTAACTATGGCTACACCTTC
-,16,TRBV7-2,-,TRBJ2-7,CASSFRERPSSYEQYF,TGTGCCAGCAGCTTTCGGGAACGGCCTAGCTCCTACGAGCAGTACTTC
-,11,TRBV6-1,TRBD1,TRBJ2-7,CANRQGYEQYF,TGTGCCAACAGACAGGGGTACGAGCAGTACTTC
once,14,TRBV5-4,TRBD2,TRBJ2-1,CASRRTSGYNEQFF,TGTGCCAGCAGACGGACTAGCGGTTACAATGAGCAGTTCTTC
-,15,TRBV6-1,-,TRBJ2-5,CASSEGPSPQETQYF,TGTGCCAGCAGTGAAGGGCCTTCTCCTCAAGAGACCCAGTACTTC
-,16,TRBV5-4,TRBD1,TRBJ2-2,CASSFRQGTYTGELFF,TGTGCCAGCAGCTTCCGACAGGGGACCTACACCGGGGAGCTGTTTTTT
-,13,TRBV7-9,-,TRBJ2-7,CASTADGHYEQYF,TGTGCCAGCACTGCGGACGGACACTACGAGCAGTACTTC
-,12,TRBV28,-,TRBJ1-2,CASSLQGYGYTF,TGTGCCAGCAGTTTACAGGGATACGGCTACACCTTC
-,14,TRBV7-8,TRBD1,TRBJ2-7,CASLKGTGAYEQYF,TGTGCCAGCCTCAAGGGGACAGGAGCCTACGAGCAGTACTTC